What follows are 23 T cell receptor beta chains derived from one specimen sequenced in a study of CD8+ T cells in alopecia areata. Treatment: oral pan-JAK inhibitor, 5-10 mg twice daily. Sequencing templates came from extracted RNA that was reverse transcribed into cDNA. TCRdb keeps only in-frame clones here, not all; method: immunoSEQ multiplex PCR. The sample shows 100,000 to 140,000 clones, 84% of them seen only once. The sequenced sample was CD8+ T cells sorted from blood, obtained at week 24, from a patient treated with tofacitinib. These receptors came from a human donor with alopecia areata.

CDR3 in amino acids: CASSQEHRSEKLFF. The CDR3 DNA follows: TGCGCCAGCAGCCAAGAGCACAGGTCTGAAAAACTGTTTTTT. V and J are TRBV4-1 and TRBJ1-4; weak D call: TRBD1 (5 bases). The CDR3 is 14 amino acids. The V end lost 0 bases, the J end lost 7 bases, and 9 bases lay between the germline ends. Germline V gene lookup returns CDR1 MGHRA and CDR2 YSYEKL.

The chain links TRBV27 to TRBJ1-2; no definite D call. The CDR3 length is 14 residues. Between the trimmed V and J ends, which lost 5 bases and 0 bases, there was a span of 10 bases. Germline lookup yields CDR1 MNHEY and CDR2 SMNVEV (reference sequence). The CDR3 spells CASSQTAANYGYTF. Written as DNA, the CDR3 is TGTGCCAGCAGTCAGACCGCAGCTAACTATGGCTACACCTTC.

The table lists this clone with a count of one. This chain connects TRBV11-1 to TRBJ2-5; 9 nucleotides agree with TRBD2. The V gene's germline CDR1 is SGHAT and CDR2 FQDESV (reference sequence). V lost 2 bases, J lost 2 bases, and 3 bases stayed unmatched. The CDR3 runs 15 residues. CDR3 DNA sequence: TGTGCCAGCAGCTTAACCAGCGGGGGGCAAGAGACCCAGTACTTC. Translated, it gives CASSLTSGGQETQYF.

The V call is TRBV30, the J call TRBJ2-3; D possibly corresponds to TRBD2 (7 bases). Trimming cost V 5 bases and J 3 bases, with 15 bases left between them. This CDR3 contains 14 residues. Germline V gene data show CDR1 as GTSNPN and CDR2 as SVGIG (reference sequence). CDR3 sequence reads: CAWRGGGATDTQYF. The CDR3 nucleotides read TGTGCCTGGCGAGGAGGGGGGGCTACAGATACGCAGTATTTT. Full variable domain (missing parts from reference TRBV30 and TRBJ2-3): SQTIHQWPATLVQPVGSPLSLECTVEGTSNPNLYWYRQAAGRGLQLLFYSVGIGQISSEVPQNLSASRPQDRQFILSSKKLLLSDSGFYLCAWRGGGATDTQYFGPGTRLTVL.

This rearrangement joins TRBV7-2 to TRBJ2-6, with D uncertain. The CDR3 runs to 14 residues. The V gene lost 5 bases and the J gene lost 0 bases, with 5 bases spanning the gap. Germline V lookup: CDR1 SGHTA, CDR2 FQGNSA. CDR3 protein: CASSPVSGANVLTF. As DNA, the CDR3 is TGTGCCAGCAGCCCAGTCTCTGGGGCCAACGTCCTGACTTTC.

V gene TRBV27 combines with J gene TRBJ1-2; 10 positions match TRBD1. V gave up 6 bases and J gave up 3 bases; unmatched junction bases: 7. Looked up from germline, CDR1 is MNHEY and CDR2 is SMNVEV (reference sequence). The CDR3 has 15 amino acids. This CDR3 reads CASSSPGTGDYGYTF. CDR3 in DNA: TGTGCCAGCAGCTCTCCCGGGACAGGGGACTATGGCTACACCTTC.

The rearrangement links TRBV10-1 to TRBJ2-2; D possibly corresponds to TRBD1 (5 bases). The CDR3 spans 12 residues. Trimming cost V 9 bases and J 10 bases, with 15 bases left between them. Germline values: CDR1 WNHNN, CDR2 SYGVQD (reference sequence). The CDR3 region is CASCIDRPELFF. The CDR3 DNA is TGCGCCAGTTGCATCGACAGACCGGAGCTGTTTTTT.

The chain links TRBV27 to TRBJ2-7; the D gene is possibly TRBD2 (7 bases). Per germline, CDR1 MNHEY and CDR2 SMNVEV (reference sequence). V was cut by 7 bases and J by 3 bases, with 16 bases left in between. This CDR3 is 14 amino acids long. This chain's CDR3 is CASNEAGAHYEQYF. The CDR3 DNA reads TGTGCCAGCAATGAGGCGGGGGCCCACTACGAGCAGTACTTC.

The table lists this clone with a few counts. The chain joins TRBV10-2 to TRBJ2-1, with 7 bases aligning to TRBD1. Looked up from germline, CDR1 is WSHSY and CDR2 is SAAADI. The CDR3 has 14 residues. Unmatched junction bases numbered 3, after V lost 4 bases and J lost 3 bases. The CDR3 spells CASSGGTVYNEQFF. DNA for the CDR3: TGCGCCAGCAGTGGTGGGACAGTCTACAATGAGCAGTTCTTC.

This chain joins TRBV7-9 and TRBJ1-1; D unresolved. The V gene's germline CDR1 is SEHNR and CDR2 FQNEAQ (reference sequence). Deletions cut 2 bases from V and 2 bases from J, with 12 bases between. CDR3 size: 15 residues. The CDR3 DNA follows: TGTGCCAGCAGCTTAAAGAAGGAGGCTAACACTGAAGCTTTCTTT. Its protein product is CASSLKKEANTEAFF.

The chain recombines TRBV10-3 with TRBJ1-2, with 10 bases aligning to TRBD1. CDR1 is ENHRY and CDR2 is SYGVKD in the germline V gene. With 0 bases clipped from V and 7 bases from J, the junction kept 5 bases outside the gene matches. The CDR3 runs 15 residues. This CDR3 reads CAISESTGGAAGYTF. In DNA, the CDR3 is TGTGCCATCAGTGAGTCGACAGGGGGCGCCGCTGGCTACACCTTC.

This CDR3 is CASPHGVSFNQPQHF. The CDR3 DNA follows: TGTGCCAGCCCCCACGGTGTCTCTTTTAATCAGCCCCAGCATTTT. The chain joins TRBV19 to TRBJ1-5; D is unclear. The CDR3 contains 15 residues. V lost 9 bases and J 4 bases, leaving 19 bases between the germline ends. Looked up from germline, CDR1 is LNHDA and CDR2 is SQIVND (reference sequence).

The CDR3, as DNA: TGCGCCAGCAGCTTGGGGGACTTCACAGATACGCAGTATTTT. Encoded protein: CASSLGDFTDTQYF. The chain has TRBV5-1 and TRBJ2-3; D is perhaps TRBD2 (6 bases). Germline values: CDR1 SGHRS, CDR2 YFSETQ. This CDR3 spans 14 amino acids. Between the trimmed V and J ends, which lost 0 bases and 2 bases, there was a span of 7 bases. The full variable domain, in which reference TRBV5-1 and TRBJ2-3 provide the parts outside the CDR3, is KAGVTQTPRYLIKTRGQQVTLSCSPISGHRSVSWYQQTPGQGLQFLFEYFSETQRNKGNFPGRFSGRQFSNSRSEMNVSTLELGDSALYLCASSLGDFTDTQYFGPGTRLTVL.

The chain is built from TRBV5-1 and TRBJ1-2, with D possibly being TRBD1 (5 bases). Germline lookup yields CDR1 SGHRS and CDR2 YFSETQ. The CDR3 length is 14 residues. V was pared by 0 bases and J by 2 bases, with 8 bases between. CDR3 coding DNA: TGCGCCAGCAGCTTGGATACAGGCAACTATGGCTACACCTTC. It is translated as CASSLDTGNYGYTF. Full variable domain (remainder filled in from reference TRBV5-1 and TRBJ1-2): KAGVTQTPRYLIKTRGQQVTLSCSPISGHRSVSWYQQTPGQGLQFLFEYFSETQRNKGNFPGRFSGRQFSNSRSEMNVSTLELGDSALYLCASSLDTGNYGYTFGSGTRLTVV.

This clone occurred a few times. J is TRBJ1-2 and V is TRBV4-3; no clear D gene. Per the germline V gene, CDR1 is LGHNA and CDR2 is YSLEER. The CDR3 has 17 amino acids. Trimming stripped 3 bases from V and 0 bases from J, with 17 bases between. DNA of the CDR3: TGCGCCAGCAGCCAGAGTACCAGAGGACGAGCTAACTATGGCTACACCTTC. Translating it yields CASSQSTRGRANYGYTF.

The chain has TRBV9 and TRBJ2-3; TRBD2 matches at 9 bases. This CDR3 spans 16 amino acids. Germline assignment: CDR1 SGDLS and CDR2 YYNGEE. V trimming: 0 bases; J trimming: 0 bases; junction bases outside the gene matches: 2. In nucleotides, the CDR3 is TGTGCCAGCAGCGTAGGTACTAGCGGGAGCACAGATACGCAGTATTTT. Translation: CASSVGTSGSTDTQYF.

The V call is TRBV7-2, the J call TRBJ2-3; D not certain. Between the trimmed V and J ends, which lost 1 base and 4 bases, there was a span of 6 bases. The germline V gene has CDR1 SGHTA and CDR2 FQGNSA. The CDR3 runs 13 residues. In DNA, the CDR3 is TGTGCCAGCAGCTTAGTCTCGGCAGATACGCAGTATTTT. As protein: CASSLVSADTQYF.

The chain couples TRBV7-6 to TRBJ2-2, with 11 bases identical to TRBD2. The CDR3 contains 16 residues. V shed 5 bases and J 4 bases; nucleotides not matched to a gene: 6. The germline gives CDR1 SGHVS, CDR2 FNYEAQ. The CDR3: CASSLLAGASTGELFF. DNA of the CDR3: TGTGCCAGCAGCCTACTAGCGGGGGCGTCCACCGGGGAGCTGTTTTTT. The full variable domain, its missing parts supplied by reference TRBV7-6 and TRBJ2-2, is GAGVSQSPRYKVTKRGQDVALRCDPISGHVSLYWYRQALGQGPEFLTYFNYEAQQDKSGLPNDRFSAERPEGSISTLTIQRTEQRDSAMYRCASSLLAGASTGELFFGEGSRLTVL.

This rearrangement joins TRBV5-6 to TRBJ2-7, with D perhaps TRBD1 (5 bases). Deletions cut 2 bases from V and 4 bases from J, with 10 bases between. From germline, CDR1 is SGHDT and CDR2 YYEEEE. This CDR3 comprises 13 residues. CDR3 sequence reads: CASSLGAFYEQYF. DNA for the CDR3: TGTGCCAGCAGCTTAGGGGCCTTTTACGAGCAGTACTTC.

The chain joins TRBV4-1 to TRBJ2-7; D might be TRBD1 or TRBD2, each matching 5 bases. The CDR3 has 15 amino acids. Germline V gene lookup returns CDR1 MGHRA and CDR2 YSYEKL. V shed 3 bases and J shed 0 bases, with 12 bases lying between them. CDR3 sequence reads: CASSQGTGSSYEQYF. The CDR3 DNA reads as TGCGCCAGCAGCCAGGGGACGGGGAGCTCCTACGAGCAGTACTTC.

This chain joins TRBV27 and TRBJ1-2; D not certain. Germline V gene lookup returns CDR1 MNHEY and CDR2 SMNVEV (reference sequence). The V end lost 0 bases, the J end lost 4 bases, and 9 bases lay between the germline ends. This CDR3 contains 14 residues. The CDR3 nucleotides are TGTGCCAGCAGTTTATCGGAGACTCCCTATGGCTACACCTTC. Amino acid sequence: CASSLSETPYGYTF.

The J gene is TRBJ2-7, the V gene TRBV30, with D possibly TRBD1 on 8 matching bases. This CDR3 is 13 amino acids long. In germline, CDR1 is GTSNPN, CDR2 SVGIG (reference sequence). V lost 4 bases, J lost 4 bases, and 14 bases lay in between. The CDR3 reads CAWKTGEGYEQYF. The CDR3 nucleotides read TGTGCCTGGAAGACAGGGGAGGGGTACGAGCAGTACTTC.

This chain joins TRBV9 and TRBJ1-3, with TRBD1 identical over 7 bases. The germline V gene encodes CDR1 SGDLS and CDR2 YYNGEE. CDR3 length: 16 residues. Unmatched junction bases numbered 6, after V lost 3 bases and J lost 0 bases. The CDR3 loop reads CASSDPTGNSGNTIYF. CDR3 in DNA: TGTGCCAGCAGCGATCCGACAGGGAACTCTGGAAACACCATATATTTT.